The 9 T cell receptor beta chains below come from one sample, sequenced in a study of control samples from healthy donors and cancer patients. Libraries were prepared by immunoSEQ multiplex PCR; TCRdb keeps only in-frame clonotypes and omits some of them. Of approximately 100,000 clones listed, around 85% are singletons. Material: blood. These receptors were taken from a woman between 40 and 55 years old in good health.

V and J are TRBV5-6 and TRBJ1-2; unclear D gene. V was pared by 2 bases and J by 1 base, with 15 bases between. Germline V CDR1 and CDR2: SGHDT, YYEEEE. This CDR3 region has 16 residues. The DNA of the CDR3 is TGTGCCAGCAGCTTAAGCATCGGCCCGGATAACTATGGCTACACCTTC. Translation gives CASSLSIGPDNYGYTF.

V gene TRBV29-1 combines with J gene TRBJ1-1; D might be TRBD1 (5 bases). CDR1 is SQVTM, CDR2 ANQGSEA, per germline. The CDR3 is 12 amino acids. Trimming stripped 5 bases from V and 4 bases from J, with 11 bases between. DNA of the CDR3: TGCAGCGTTAAGGGGATAGGCACTGAAGCTTTCTTT. It yields the protein CSVKGIGTEAFF.

As DNA, the CDR3 is TGCGCCAGCAGCCAACCTGGGACGTCGTACTATGGCTACACCTTC. It encodes CASSQPGTSYYGYTF. The rearrangement joins TRBV4-1 to TRBJ1-2, with D tentatively TRBD1 (5 bases). Germline-derived CDR1 and CDR2 are MGHRA and YSYEKL. The CDR3 loop spans 15 amino acids. V lost 2 bases to trimming and J lost 3 bases, with 13 bases between them.

The chain recombines TRBV5-1 with TRBJ2-3; possible D gene TRBD2, 6 bases. Germline V gene sequence: CDR1 SGHRS, CDR2 YFSETQ. Trimming stripped 4 bases from V and 1 base from J, with 13 bases between. This CDR3 has 15 residues. The CDR3 here is CASSPTSIGTDTQYF. The CDR3 DNA reads as TGCGCCAGCAGCCCGACTAGTATCGGCACAGATACGCAGTATTTT.

The V gene is TRBV27, the J gene TRBJ1-1; weak D call: TRBD1 (6 bases). Germline V CDR1 and CDR2: MNHEY, SMNVEV (reference sequence). Trimming shortened V by 5 bases and J by 1 base, and 14 bases separated the two germline ends. The CDR3 spans 15 residues. The CDR3 spells CASSISRGGNTEAFF. The DNA of the CDR3 is TGTGCCAGCAGTATAAGCAGGGGAGGGAACACTGAAGCTTTCTTT.

The V gene is TRBV18, the J gene TRBJ2-1; D is possibly TRBD2 (6 bases). The CDR3 covers 18 residues. The ends were cut back, 2 bases at V and 0 bases at J, with 17 bases in the middle. Per germline, CDR1 KGHSH and CDR2 LQKENI. CDR3 residues: CASSPGLRQAGSYNEQFF. The CDR3 nucleotides read TGTGCCAGCTCACCAGGGTTGCGGCAAGCGGGCTCCTACAATGAGCAGTTCTTC. The variable domain in full, completed from reference TRBV18 and TRBJ2-1, reads NAGVMQNPRHLVRRRGQEARLRCSPMKGHSHVYWYRQLPEEGLKFMVYLQKENIIDESGMPKERFSAEFPKEGPSILRIQQVVRGDSAAYFCASSPGLRQAGSYNEQFFGPGTRLTVL.

This chain connects TRBV14 to TRBJ2-3; D perhaps matches TRBD1 (6 bases). This CDR3 has 14 residues. Germline lookup yields CDR1 SGHDN and CDR2 FVKESK. V was cut by 5 bases and J by 5 bases, with 14 bases left in between. CDR3 DNA sequence: TGTGCCAGCAGCATAAACCTAGGGGGAGATACGCAGTATTTT. Protein product: CASSINLGGDTQYF.

This clone has a handful of counts. V usage is TRBV11-3 and J usage is TRBJ1-1; possible D gene TRBD1, 5 bases. In germline, CDR1 is SGHNT, CDR2 YENEEA. Trimming removed 4 bases from V and 4 bases from J, with 13 bases in between. The length of the CDR3 is 14 residues. CDR3 loop: CASSSRQSSTEAFF. Written as DNA, the CDR3 is TGTGCCAGCAGCTCTCGACAGTCCAGCACTGAAGCTTTCTTT.

This chain links TRBV7-2 with TRBJ2-1, with D tentatively TRBD2 (6 bases). V was pared by 2 bases and J by 10 bases, with 12 bases between. The germline V gene encodes CDR1 SGHTA and CDR2 FQGNSA. This CDR3 comprises 13 residues. The CDR3 reads CASSLRYRGEQFF. Here the CDR3 DNA reads TGTGCCAGCAGCTTAAGGTATCGGGGGGAGCAGTTCTTC.